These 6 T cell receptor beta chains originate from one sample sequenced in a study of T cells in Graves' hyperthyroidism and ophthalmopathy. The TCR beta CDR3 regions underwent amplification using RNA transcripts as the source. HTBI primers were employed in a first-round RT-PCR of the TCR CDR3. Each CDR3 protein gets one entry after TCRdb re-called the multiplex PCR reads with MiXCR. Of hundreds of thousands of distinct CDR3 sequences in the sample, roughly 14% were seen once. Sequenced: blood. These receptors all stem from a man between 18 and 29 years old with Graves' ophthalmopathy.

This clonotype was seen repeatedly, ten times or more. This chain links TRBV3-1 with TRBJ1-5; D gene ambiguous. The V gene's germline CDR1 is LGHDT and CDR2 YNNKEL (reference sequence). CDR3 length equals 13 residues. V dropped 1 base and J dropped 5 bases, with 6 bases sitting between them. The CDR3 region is CASSQGRDQPQHF. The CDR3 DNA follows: TGTGCCAGCAGCCAAGGTCGTGATCAGCCCCAGCATTTT.

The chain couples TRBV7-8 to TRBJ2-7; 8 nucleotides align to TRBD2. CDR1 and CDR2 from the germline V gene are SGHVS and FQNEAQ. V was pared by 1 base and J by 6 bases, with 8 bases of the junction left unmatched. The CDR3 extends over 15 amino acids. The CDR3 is CASSLVAGSGGEQYF. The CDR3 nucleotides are TGTGCCAGCAGCTTAGTAGCGGGGTCCGGCGGCGAGCAGTACTTC.

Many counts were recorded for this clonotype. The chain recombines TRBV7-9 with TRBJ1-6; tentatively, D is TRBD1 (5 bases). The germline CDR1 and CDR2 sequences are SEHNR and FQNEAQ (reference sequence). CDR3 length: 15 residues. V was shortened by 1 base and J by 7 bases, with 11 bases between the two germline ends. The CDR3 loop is CASSLGRGVNSPLHF. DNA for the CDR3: TGTGCCAGCAGCTTAGGTCGAGGGGTAAATTCACCCCTCCACTTT.

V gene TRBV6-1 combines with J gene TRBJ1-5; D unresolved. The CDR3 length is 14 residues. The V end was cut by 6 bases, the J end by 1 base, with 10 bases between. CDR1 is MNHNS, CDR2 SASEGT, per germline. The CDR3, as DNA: TGTGCCAGCAGCCCCTATAACAGCAATCAGCCCCAGCATTTT. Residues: CASSPYNSNQPQHF.

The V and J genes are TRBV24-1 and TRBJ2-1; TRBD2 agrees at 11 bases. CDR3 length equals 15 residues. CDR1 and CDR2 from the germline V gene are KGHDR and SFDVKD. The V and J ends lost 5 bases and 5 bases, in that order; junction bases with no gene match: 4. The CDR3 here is CATSAGTSGNNEQFF. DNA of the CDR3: TGTGCCACCAGTGCCGGGACTAGCGGTAACAATGAGCAGTTCTTC.

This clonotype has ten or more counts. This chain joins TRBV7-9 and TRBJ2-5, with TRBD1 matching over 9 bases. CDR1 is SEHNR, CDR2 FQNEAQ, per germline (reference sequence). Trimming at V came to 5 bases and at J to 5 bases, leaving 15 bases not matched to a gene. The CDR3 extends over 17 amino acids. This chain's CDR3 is CASSTLYTGGGGETQYF. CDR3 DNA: TGTGCCAGCAGCACCCTCTATACAGGGGGCGGGGGTGAGACCCAGTACTTC.